This TCR beta chain was obtained from a study of T-cell reconstitution after alpha-beta-depleted transplantation in children. Unique molecular identifiers were incorporated when the TCRbeta library was constructed. MiXCR, run by TCRdb on the PCR reads, gives a single entry per CDR3 protein. Altogether 170,000 or so distinct CDR3 sequences are present, around 7% being singletons, with the ten largest covering 3%. This clonotype was found a few times. From germline, CDR1 is SEHNR and CDR2 FQNEAQ (reference sequence). V dropped 7 bases and J dropped 6 bases, with 13 bases sitting between them. This CDR3 has 12 residues.

This rearrangement joins TRBV7-9 to TRBJ2-7; perhaps TRBD1 as D (6 bases). The TCR was taken from a human donor who donated a stem cell graft to a child with Wiskott-Aldrich syndrome. The source was PBMCs from the stem cell graft donor, collected from the stem cell graft. The CDR3 loop reads CASTNRAGEQYF. The DNA for the CDR3 is TGTGCCAGCACTAACAGGGCCGGCGAGCAGTACTTC.